This TCR beta chain derives from a study of shared clonotypes between healthy human individuals. This CDR3 is 13 amino acids long. Trimming pared 3 bases from V and 7 bases from J, leaving 10 bases between. Germline V CDR1 and CDR2: MDHEN, SYDVKM. This clone was detected once. What it binds is unknown. Overall study findings and caveats: Richness estimates generally favored naive over memory subsets. Blood alone was sampled, and tissue repertoires likely differ.

Generated by immunoSEQ multiplex PCR, the TCRdb table keeps only in-frame clones and is missing some. The sample holds more than 2,000,000 clones, 93% seen once. The chain combines TRBV28 with TRBJ2-1, with D possibly TRBD1 on 6 matching bases. Material: naive CD4+ T cells from PBMCs. Noted subset: CD45RA+ positively selected. The clonotype comes from a man aged 18 to 29 in good health. Some clones in this sample may be carry-over from other donors' samples. CDR3 protein: CASSFQQGNEQFF. DNA for the CDR3: TGTGCCAGCAGTTTCCAACAGGGAAATGAGCAGTTCTTC.